This T cell receptor (beta chain) was identified during a study of Graves' ophthalmopathy and Graves' hyperthyroidism (dated by TCRdb to 2016 to 2019). Regarding the research as a whole: Peripheral blood was collected at initial diagnosis, before any treatment. The study used signatures of the TCR beta repertoire to tell Graves' ophthalmopathy apart from Graves' hyperthyroidism and to predict which patients would progress to ophthalmopathy. In total, around 130 blood samples were TCR-sequenced: fewer than 50 ophthalmopathy, 80 or so hyperthyroidism and roughly 17 hyperthyroidism-to-ophthalmopathy patients. To explore V-J signatures that distinguish ophthalmopathy from hyperthyroidism, a discovery set of about a hundred patients was enrolled, made up of under 50 with ophthalmopathy and roughly 55 with stable hyperthyroidism. An independent validation cohort was composed of 18 hyperthyroidism patients and about 16 patients who later progressed from hyperthyroidism to ophthalmopathy. T-cell repertoires of thyroid tissue and blood were compared in several hyperthyroidism patients. Following sample collection, hyperthyroidism patients were given methimazole at a starting dose of 30 mg daily, and ophthalmopathy patients were given high-dose intravenous methylprednisolone. For training and testing, the approximately 92 patients in the discovery cohort were randomly divided in a 7:3 ratio. Findings and caveats that apply to the study as a whole: Most of the expanded thyroid clonotypes with a frequency above 0.001 were also detected in blood, and it was suggested that the thyroid immune response may be reflected by blood repertoires. No statistical method was used to predetermine the sample size, and group allocation was not hidden from the investigators. The 13-signature model separated ophthalmopathy from stable hyperthyroidism with roughly 88% sensitivity and approximately 83% specificity in cross-validation, and 80%/75% in the test set. In validation, the model predicted ophthalmopathy progression with roughly 68% sensitivity and around 72% specificity; some 13 predicted patients were CT-confirmed with GO in a median of 6.5 months.

This clonotype was picked up many times. Its target antigen remains unknown. The input lacks base qualities; no much larger clone sits a single base away. Hyperthyroidism was defined as stable when no progression to ophthalmopathy occurred within 18 months of follow-up. Patients with hyperthyroidism were aged 18 to 65 years, had been newly diagnosed, and had a disease duration of less than 2 months. Patients with other autoimmune diseases, uncontrolled infections, pregnancy or lactation were excluded from the study. Diagnosis relied on clinical symptoms, serum thyroxine, TRAb, thyroid ultrasound and orbital computed tomography. Using Ficoll-Paque density gradient centrifugation, PBMCs were isolated from less than 13 ml of fresh peripheral blood. Total RNA was extracted with Trizol reagent and quality-checked on an Agilent 2100 Bioanalyzer. TCR beta CDR3 regions were amplified from RNA transcripts for repertoire sequencing. The first round of RT-PCR was done with HTBI primers and the Qiagen OneStep RT-PCR kit, and was followed by a second round of multiplex PCR, then size selection and purification. Sequencing of the libraries was carried out on an Illumina HiSeq2000 in paired-end mode with 100 bp reads. Processing in the source paper ran as follows. SOAPnuke was used for read processing, and reads with adapters, uncalled bases, a mean Phred below 15, or no exact constant-primer or identifier match were discarded. High-quality paired reads were merged with COPE v1.2.5. Clonotypes were defined as unique nucleotide sequences and were aligned to IMGT TRB V, D and J references using MiTCR v1.1. The analysis was limited to V-J combinations with a frequency above 0.0001, which together covered approximately 99% of the repertoires. For each V-J combination, a TCR clonal expansion and chaos score was defined as the ratio of F50 clonal expansion to chaos observed in the TCRdist matrix. Welch's t-statistics and random forest were used to reduce features to more than ten V-J combinations, which were fed into a naive Bayes classifier. The similarity between thyroid and blood repertoires was quantified using the Morisita-Horn index. TCRdb itself trimmed the public reads at Q25 with fastp, ran MiXCR and retained productive beta chains. Every entry covers one CDR3 protein and lists the most common genes and DNA from its rows. These V and J calls rely on TCRdb rather than the paper's analysis. The sample table contains 350,000 to 400,000 distinct CDR3 sequences; only one count was recorded for 15% of them. Of the sample, approximately 7% is held by the ten largest clones.

The sequenced material came from peripheral blood. The TCR was taken from a woman aged 18-29 years with stable Graves' hyperthyroidism. Donor details come from another sample of the same person, matched by shared clones.

The sequenced DNA is TGTGCCAGTACTCGACAGAGACCCTACACTGAAGCTTTCTTT. It is translated as CASTRQRPYTEAFF. The chain is encoded by TRBV19 joined to TRBJ1-1; the D gene is perhaps TRBD1, from 5 matching bases. CDR1 and CDR2 (LNHDA, SQIVND) derive from the germline V gene (reference sequence). The trim is 7 bases for V and 3 bases for J, with a gap of 15 bases between the germline ends. From its cysteine to its phenylalanine, the CDR3 spans 14 amino acids. Only the CDR3 part of the read is kept: 42 bases, read in frame from the first base.